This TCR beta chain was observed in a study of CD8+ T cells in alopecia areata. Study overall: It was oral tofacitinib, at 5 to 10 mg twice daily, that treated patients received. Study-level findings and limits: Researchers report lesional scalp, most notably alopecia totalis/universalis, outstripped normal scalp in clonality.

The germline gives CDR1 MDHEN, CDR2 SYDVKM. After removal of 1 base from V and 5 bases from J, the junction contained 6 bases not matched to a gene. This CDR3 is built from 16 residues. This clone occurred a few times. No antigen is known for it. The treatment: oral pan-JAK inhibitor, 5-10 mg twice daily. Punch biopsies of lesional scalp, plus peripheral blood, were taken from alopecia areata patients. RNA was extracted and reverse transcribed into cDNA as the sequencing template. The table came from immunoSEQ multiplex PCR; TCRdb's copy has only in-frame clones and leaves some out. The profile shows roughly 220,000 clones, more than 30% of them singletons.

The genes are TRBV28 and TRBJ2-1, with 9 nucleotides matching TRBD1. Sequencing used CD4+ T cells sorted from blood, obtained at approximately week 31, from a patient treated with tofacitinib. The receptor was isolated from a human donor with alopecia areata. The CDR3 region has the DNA TGTGCCAGCAGTTTATACGGGACAGGGAAAAACAATGAGCAGTTCTTC. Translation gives CASSLYGTGKNNEQFF.